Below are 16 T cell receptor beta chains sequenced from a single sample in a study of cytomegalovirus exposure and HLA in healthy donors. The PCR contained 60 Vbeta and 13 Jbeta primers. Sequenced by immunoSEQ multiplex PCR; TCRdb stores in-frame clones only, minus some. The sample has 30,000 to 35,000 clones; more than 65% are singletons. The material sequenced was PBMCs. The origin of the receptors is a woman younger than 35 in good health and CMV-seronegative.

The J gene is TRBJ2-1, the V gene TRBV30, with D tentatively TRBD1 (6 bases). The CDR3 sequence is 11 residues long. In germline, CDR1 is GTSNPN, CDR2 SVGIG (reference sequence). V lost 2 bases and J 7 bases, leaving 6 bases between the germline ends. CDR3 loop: CAWSRGNEQFF. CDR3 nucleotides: TGTGCCTGGAGTAGGGGGAATGAGCAGTTCTTC.

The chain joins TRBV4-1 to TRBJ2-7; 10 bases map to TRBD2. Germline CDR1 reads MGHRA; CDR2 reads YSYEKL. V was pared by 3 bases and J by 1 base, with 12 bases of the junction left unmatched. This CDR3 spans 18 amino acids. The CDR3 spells CASSQLYPGTSDSYEQYF. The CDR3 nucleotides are TGCGCCAGCAGCCAGCTATACCCCGGGACTAGCGATTCCTACGAGCAGTACTTC.

CDR3 loop: CASSSTGGTGGETQYF. DNA for the CDR3: TGTGCCAGCAGTTCCACGGGCGGGACAGGGGGAGAGACCCAGTACTTC. The rearrangement uses TRBV28 and TRBJ2-5; 11 nucleotides line up with TRBD1. V lost 4 bases, J lost 4 bases, and 8 bases stayed unmatched. CDR3 length: 16 amino acids. Germline loops: CDR1 MDHEN, CDR2 SYDVKM. Filled out from reference TRBV28 and TRBJ2-5, the complete variable domain reads DVKVTQSSRYLVKRTGEKVFLECVQDMDHENMFWYRQDPGLGLRLIYFSYDVKMKEKGDIPEGYSVSREKKERFSLILESASTNQTSMYLCASSSTGGTGGETQYFGPGTRLLVL.

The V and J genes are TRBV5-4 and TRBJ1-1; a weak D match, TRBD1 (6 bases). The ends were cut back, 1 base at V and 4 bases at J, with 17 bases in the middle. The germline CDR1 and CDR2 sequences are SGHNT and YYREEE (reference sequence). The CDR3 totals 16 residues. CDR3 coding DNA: TGTGCCAGCAGCTTGACCGGTAGGGGGGGTGTCACTGAAGCTTTCTTT. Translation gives CASSLTGRGGVTEAFF.

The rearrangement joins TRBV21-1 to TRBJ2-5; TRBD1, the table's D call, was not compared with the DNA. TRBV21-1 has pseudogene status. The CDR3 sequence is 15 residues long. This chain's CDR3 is CAIQGNQGPGETQYF. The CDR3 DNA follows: TGTGCCATCCAGGGGAACCAGGGTCCAGGTGAGACCCAGTACTTC.

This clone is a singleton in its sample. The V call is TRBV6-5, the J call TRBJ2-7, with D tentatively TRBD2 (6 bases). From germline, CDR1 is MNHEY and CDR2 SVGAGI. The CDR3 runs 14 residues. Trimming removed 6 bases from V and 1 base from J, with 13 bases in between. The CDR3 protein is CASRSVGRSYEQYF. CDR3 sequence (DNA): TGTGCCAGCAGGTCCGTGGGGAGGTCCTACGAGCAGTACTTC.

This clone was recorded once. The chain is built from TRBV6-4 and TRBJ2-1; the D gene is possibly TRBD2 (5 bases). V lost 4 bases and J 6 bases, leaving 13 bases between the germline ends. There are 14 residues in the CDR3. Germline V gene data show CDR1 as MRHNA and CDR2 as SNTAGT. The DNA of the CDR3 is TGTGCCAGCAGTGCCGGGAAAGACCCCAATGAGCAGTTCTTC. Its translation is CASSAGKDPNEQFF.

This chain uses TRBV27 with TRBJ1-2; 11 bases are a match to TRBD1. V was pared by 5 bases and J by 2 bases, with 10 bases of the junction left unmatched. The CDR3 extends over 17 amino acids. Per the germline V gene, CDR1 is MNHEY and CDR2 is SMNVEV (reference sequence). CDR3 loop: CASSARDRGGLNYGYTF. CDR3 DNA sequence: TGTGCCAGCAGTGCCCGGGACAGGGGGGGACTGAACTATGGCTACACCTTC.

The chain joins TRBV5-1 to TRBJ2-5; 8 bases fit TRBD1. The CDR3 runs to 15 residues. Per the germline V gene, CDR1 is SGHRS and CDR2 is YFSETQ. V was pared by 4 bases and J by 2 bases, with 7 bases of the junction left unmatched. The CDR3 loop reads CASSPPGQAQETQYF. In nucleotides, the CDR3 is TGCGCCAGCAGCCCACCGGGACAGGCTCAAGAGACCCAGTACTTC.

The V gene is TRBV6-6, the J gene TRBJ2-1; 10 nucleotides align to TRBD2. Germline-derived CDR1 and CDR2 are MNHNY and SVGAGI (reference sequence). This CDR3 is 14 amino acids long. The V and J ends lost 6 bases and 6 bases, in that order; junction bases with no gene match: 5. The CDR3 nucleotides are TGTGCCAGCAGCCGACTAGCGGGTCGCAATGAGCAGTTCTTC. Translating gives CASSRLAGRNEQFF.

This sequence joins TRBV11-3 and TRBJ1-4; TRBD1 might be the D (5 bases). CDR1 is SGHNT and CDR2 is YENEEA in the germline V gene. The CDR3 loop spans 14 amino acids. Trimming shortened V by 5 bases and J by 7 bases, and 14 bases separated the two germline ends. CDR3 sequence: CASSPGGTPEKLFF. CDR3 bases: TGTGCCAGCAGCCCGGGCGGGACTCCTGAAAAACTGTTTTTT.

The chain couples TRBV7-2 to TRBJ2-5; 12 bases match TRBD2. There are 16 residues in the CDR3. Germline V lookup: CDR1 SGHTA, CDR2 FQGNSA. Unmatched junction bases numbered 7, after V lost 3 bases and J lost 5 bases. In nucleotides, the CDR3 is TGTGCCAGCAGCTTCGGGACTAGCGGGCGGGGGGAGACCCAGTACTTC. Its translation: CASSFGTSGRGETQYF.

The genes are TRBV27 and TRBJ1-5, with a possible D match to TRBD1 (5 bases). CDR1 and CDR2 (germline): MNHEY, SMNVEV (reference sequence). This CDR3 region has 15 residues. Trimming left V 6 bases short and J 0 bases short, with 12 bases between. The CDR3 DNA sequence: TGTGCCAGCAGGGTGGACAATTATAGCAATCAGCCCCAGCATTTT. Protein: CASRVDNYSNQPQHF.

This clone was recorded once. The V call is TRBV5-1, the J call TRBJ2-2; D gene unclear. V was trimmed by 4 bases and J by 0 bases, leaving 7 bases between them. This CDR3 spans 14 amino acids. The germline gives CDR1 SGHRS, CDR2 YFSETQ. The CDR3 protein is CASSQDPNTGELFF. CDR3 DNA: TGCGCCAGCAGCCAGGATCCGAACACCGGGGAGCTGTTTTTT.

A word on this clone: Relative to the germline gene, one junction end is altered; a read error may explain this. CDR3 DNA: TGTGCCAGCAGTGAAGCTAAGGCTAACTATGGCTACCCCTTC. Amino acids: CASSEAKANYGYPF. The rearrangement joins TRBV6-1 to TRBJ1-2; D is unresolved. Germline-derived CDR1 and CDR2 are MNHNS and SASEGT. This CDR3 contains 14 residues.

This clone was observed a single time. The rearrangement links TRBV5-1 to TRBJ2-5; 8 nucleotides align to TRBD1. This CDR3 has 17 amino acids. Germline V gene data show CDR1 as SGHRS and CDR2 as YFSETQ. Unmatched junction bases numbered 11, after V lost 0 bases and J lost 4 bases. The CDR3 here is CASSLAYRPGGAETQYF. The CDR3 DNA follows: TGCGCCAGCAGCTTGGCCTATCGTCCAGGGGGCGCAGAGACCCAGTACTTC.